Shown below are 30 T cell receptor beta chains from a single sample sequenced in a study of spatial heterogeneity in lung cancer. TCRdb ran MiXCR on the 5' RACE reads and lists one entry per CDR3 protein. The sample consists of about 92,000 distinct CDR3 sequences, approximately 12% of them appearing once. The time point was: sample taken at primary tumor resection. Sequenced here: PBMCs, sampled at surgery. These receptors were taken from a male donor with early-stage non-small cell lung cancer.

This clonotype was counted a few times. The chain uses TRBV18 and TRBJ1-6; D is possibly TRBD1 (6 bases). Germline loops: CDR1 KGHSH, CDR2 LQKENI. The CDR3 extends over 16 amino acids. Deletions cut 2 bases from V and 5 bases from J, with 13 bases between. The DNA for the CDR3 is TGTGCCAGCTCACCAAGGGGGAAGGTAGATAATTCACCCCTCCACTTT. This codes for CASSPRGKVDNSPLHF.

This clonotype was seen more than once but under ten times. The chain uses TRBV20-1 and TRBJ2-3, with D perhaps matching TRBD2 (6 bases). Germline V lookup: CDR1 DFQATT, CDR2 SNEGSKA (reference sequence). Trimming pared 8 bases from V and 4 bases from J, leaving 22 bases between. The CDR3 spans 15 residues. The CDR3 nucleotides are TGCAGTCTATACGCGACGGCAGGGAGGCCAGATACGCAGTATTTT. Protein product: CSLYATAGRPDTQYF.

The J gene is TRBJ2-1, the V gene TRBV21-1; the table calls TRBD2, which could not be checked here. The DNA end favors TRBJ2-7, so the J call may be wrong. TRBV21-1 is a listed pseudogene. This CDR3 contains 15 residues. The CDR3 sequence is CASSKLAGGPGEQYF. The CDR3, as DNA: TGTGCCAGCAGCAAGCTAGCGGGGGGGCCCGGTGAGCAGTACTTC.

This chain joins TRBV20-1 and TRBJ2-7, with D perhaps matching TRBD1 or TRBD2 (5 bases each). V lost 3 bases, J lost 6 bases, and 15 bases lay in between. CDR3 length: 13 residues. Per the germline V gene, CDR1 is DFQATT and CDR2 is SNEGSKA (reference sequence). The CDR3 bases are TGCAGTGCTAGTGGGGGTTCGGGTGTCGAGCAGTACTTC. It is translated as CSASGGSGVEQYF.

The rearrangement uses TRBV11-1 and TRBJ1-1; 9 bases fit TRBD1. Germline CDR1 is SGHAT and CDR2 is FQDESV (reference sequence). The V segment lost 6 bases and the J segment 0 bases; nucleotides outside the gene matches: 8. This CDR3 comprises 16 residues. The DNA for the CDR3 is TGTGCCAGCAGTCCGGGACAGGGCAGAATGAACACTGAAGCTTTCTTT. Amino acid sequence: CASSPGQGRMNTEAFF.

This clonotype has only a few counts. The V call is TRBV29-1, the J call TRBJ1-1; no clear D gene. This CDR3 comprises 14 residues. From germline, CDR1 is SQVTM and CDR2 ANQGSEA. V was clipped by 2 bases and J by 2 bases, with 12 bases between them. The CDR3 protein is CSVESGRLNTEAFF. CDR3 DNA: TGCAGCGTTGAATCAGGACGGCTTAACACTGAAGCTTTCTTT. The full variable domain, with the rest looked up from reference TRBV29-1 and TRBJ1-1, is SAVISQKPSRDICQRGTSLTIQCQVDSQVTMMFWYRQQPGQSLTLIATANQGSEATYESGFVIDKFPISRPNLTFSTLTVSNMSPEDSSIYLCSVESGRLNTEAFFGQGTRLTVV.

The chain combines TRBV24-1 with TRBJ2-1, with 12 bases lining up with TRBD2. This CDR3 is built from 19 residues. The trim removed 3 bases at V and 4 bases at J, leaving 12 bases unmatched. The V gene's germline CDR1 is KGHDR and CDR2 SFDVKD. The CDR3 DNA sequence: TGTGCCACCAGTGATGTGAGGCTAGCGGGAGGGAAGACGTACAATGAGCAGTTCTTC. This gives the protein CATSDVRLAGGKTYNEQFF.

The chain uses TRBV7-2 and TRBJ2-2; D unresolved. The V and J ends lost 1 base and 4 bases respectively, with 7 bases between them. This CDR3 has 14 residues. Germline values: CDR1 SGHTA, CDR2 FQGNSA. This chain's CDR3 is CASSLERATGELFF. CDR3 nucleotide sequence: TGTGCCAGCAGCTTAGAACGGGCCACCGGGGAGCTGTTTTTT. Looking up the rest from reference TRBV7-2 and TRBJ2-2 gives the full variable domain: GAGVSQSPSNKVTEKGKDVELRCDPISGHTALYWYRQSLGQGLEFLIYFQGNSAPDKSGLPSDRFSAERTGGSVSTLTIQRTQQEDSAVYLCASSLERATGELFFGEGSRLTVL.

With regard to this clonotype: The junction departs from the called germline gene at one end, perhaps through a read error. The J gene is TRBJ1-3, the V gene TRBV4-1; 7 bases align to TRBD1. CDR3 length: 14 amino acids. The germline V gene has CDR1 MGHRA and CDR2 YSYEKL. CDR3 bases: TGCACCAGCAGCCAAGAGGCACAGGGGAGGACCATATATTTT. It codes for CTSSQEAQGRTIYF.

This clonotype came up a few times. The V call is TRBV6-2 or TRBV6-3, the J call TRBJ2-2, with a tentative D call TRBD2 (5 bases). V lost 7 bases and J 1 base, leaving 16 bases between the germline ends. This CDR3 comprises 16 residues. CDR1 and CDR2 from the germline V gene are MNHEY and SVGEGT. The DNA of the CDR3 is TGTGCCAGCAACGAGCGGTCCCGCTGGAACACCGGGGAGCTGTTTTTT. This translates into CASNERSRWNTGELFF.

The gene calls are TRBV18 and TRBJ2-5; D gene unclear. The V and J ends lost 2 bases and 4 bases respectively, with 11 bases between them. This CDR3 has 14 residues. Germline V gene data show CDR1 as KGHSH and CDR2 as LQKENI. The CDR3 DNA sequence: TGTGCCAGCTCACCAGGCGGAGCCCCAGAGACCCAGTACTTC. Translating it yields CASSPGGAPETQYF.

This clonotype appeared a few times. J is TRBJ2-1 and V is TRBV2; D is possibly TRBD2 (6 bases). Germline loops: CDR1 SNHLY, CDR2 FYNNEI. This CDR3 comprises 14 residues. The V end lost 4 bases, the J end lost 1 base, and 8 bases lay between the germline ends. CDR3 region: CASSGRGSYNEQFF. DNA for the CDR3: TGTGCCAGCAGTGGGAGGGGTTCCTACAATGAGCAGTTCTTC.

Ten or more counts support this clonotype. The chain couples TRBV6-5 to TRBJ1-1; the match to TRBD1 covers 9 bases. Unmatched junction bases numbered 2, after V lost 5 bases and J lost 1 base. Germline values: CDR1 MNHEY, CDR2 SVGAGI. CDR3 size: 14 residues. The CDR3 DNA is TGTGCCAGCAGTGAGGACAGGGGGAACACTGAAGCTTTCTTT. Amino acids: CASSEDRGNTEAFF.

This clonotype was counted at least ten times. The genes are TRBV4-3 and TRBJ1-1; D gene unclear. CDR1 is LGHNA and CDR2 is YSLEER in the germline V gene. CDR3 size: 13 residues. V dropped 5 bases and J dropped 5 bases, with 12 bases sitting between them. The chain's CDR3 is CASSSYTGTEAFF. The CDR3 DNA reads TGCGCCAGCAGCTCCTACACTGGGACTGAAGCTTTCTTT.

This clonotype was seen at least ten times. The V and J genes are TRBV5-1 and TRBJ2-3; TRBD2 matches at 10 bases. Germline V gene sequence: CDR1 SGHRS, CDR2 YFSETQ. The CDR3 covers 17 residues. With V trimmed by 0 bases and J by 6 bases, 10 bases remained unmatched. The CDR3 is CASSLALAGEIVDTQYF. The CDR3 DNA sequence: TGCGCCAGCAGCTTGGCCCTAGCGGGGGAGATCGTTGATACGCAGTATTTT.

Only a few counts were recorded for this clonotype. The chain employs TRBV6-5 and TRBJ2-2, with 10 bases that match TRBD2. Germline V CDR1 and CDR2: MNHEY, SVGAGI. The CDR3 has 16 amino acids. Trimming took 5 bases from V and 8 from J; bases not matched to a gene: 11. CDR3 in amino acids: CASSRRGAGGPGELFF. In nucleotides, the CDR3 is TGTGCCAGCAGTCGACGAGGAGCGGGGGGGCCGGGGGAGCTGTTTTTT.

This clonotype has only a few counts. The CDR3 spells CASTPRGTDTQYF. In DNA, the CDR3 is TGTGCCAGCACCCCTAGGGGGACAGATACGCAGTATTTT. The chain has TRBV12-3 or TRBV12-4 and TRBJ2-3; perhaps TRBD1 as D (6 bases). The CDR3 sequence is 13 residues long. The germline V and J ends were trimmed by 7 bases and 3 bases, with 11 bases remaining between them.

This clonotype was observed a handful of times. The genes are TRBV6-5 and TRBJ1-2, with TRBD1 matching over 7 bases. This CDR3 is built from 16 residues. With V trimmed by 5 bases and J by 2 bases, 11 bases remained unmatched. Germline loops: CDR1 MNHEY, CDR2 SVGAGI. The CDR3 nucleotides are TGTGCCAGCAGTAAGACCGGGACAGTGACCAACTATGGCTACACCTTC. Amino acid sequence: CASSKTGTVTNYGYTF.

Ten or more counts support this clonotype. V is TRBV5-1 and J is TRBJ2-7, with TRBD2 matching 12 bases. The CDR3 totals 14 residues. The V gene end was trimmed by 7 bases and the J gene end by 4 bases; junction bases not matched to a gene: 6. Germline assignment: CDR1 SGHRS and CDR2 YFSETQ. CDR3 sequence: CASRLAGGPYEQYF. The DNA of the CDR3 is TGCGCCAGCCGTCTAGCGGGAGGGCCATACGAGCAGTACTTC.

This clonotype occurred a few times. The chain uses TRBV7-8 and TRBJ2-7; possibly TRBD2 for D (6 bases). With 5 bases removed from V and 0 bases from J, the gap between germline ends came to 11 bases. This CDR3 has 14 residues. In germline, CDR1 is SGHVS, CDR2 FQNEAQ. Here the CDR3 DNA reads TGTGCCAGCAGCCCGTCTAGCGACTCCTACGAGCAGTACTTC. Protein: CASSPSSDSYEQYF.

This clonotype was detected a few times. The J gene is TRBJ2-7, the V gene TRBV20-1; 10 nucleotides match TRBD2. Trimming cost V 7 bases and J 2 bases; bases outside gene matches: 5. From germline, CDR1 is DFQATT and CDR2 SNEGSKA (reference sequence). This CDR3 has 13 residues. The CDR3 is CSVGTSEPYEQYF. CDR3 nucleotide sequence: TGCAGTGTTGGGACTAGCGAGCCCTACGAGCAGTACTTC.

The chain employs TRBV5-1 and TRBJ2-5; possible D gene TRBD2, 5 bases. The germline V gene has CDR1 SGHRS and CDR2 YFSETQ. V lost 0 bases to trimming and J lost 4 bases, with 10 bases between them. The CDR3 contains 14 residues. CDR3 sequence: CASSLGTGPETQYF. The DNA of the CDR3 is TGCGCCAGCAGCTTGGGGACTGGCCCAGAGACCCAGTACTTC.

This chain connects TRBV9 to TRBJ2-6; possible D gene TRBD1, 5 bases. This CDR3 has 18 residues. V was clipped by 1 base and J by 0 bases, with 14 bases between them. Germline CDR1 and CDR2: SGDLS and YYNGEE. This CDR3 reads CASSVNQGAPSGANVLTF. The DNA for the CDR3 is TGTGCCAGCAGCGTAAATCAAGGGGCACCCTCTGGGGCCAACGTCCTGACTTTC.

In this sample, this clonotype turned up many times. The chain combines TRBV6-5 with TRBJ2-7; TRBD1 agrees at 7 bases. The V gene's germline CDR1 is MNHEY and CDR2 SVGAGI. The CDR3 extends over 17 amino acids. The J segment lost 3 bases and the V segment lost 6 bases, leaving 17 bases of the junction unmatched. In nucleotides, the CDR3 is TGTGCCAGCAGCCCAACCTCAACAGGGGTAATTATCTACGAGCAGTACTTC. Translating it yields CASSPTSTGVIIYEQYF.

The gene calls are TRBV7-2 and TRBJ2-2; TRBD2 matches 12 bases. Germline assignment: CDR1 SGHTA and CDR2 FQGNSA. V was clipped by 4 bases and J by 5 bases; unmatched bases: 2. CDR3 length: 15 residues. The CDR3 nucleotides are TGTGCCAGCAGCTCTAGCGGGGGGGCGACCGGGGAGCTGTTTTTT. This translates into CASSSSGGATGELFF.

DNA of the CDR3: TGTGCCAGCAGTCAAGGACTAGCGGGGCCCACTAGGGAGCAGTACTTC. This gives the protein CASSQGLAGPTREQYF. V usage is TRBV2 and J usage is TRBJ2-7; TRBD2 matches at 12 bases. CDR1 SNHLY and CDR2 FYNNEI come from the germline V gene. The CDR3 contains 16 residues. Trimming removed 5 bases from V and 7 bases from J; junction bases left unmatched: 12.

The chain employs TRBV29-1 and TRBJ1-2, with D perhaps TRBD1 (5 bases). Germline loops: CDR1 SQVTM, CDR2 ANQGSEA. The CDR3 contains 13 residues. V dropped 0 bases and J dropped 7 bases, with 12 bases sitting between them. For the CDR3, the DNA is TGCAGCGTTGAAGAGGCAGGGTCCCTTGGCTACACCTTC. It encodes CSVEEAGSLGYTF. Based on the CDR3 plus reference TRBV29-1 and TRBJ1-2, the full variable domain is SAVISQKPSRDICQRGTSLTIQCQVDSQVTMMFWYRQQPGQSLTLIATANQGSEATYESGFVIDKFPISRPNLTFSTLTVSNMSPEDSSIYLCSVEEAGSLGYTFGSGTRLTVV.

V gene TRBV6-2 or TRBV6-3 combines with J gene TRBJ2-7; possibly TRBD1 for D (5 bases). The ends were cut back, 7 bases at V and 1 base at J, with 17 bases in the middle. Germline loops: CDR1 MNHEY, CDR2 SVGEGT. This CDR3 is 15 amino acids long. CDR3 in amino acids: CASKVTSGISYEQYF. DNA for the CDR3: TGTGCCAGCAAAGTTACGTCAGGGATATCCTACGAGCAGTACTTC.

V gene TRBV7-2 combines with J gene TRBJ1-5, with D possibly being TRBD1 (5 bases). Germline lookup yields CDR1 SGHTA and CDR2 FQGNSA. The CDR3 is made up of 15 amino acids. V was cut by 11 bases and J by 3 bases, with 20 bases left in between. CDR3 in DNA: TGTGCCTCCTCCCGCTTTGGGGCAGTCAATCAGCCCCAGCATTTT. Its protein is CASSRFGAVNQPQHF.

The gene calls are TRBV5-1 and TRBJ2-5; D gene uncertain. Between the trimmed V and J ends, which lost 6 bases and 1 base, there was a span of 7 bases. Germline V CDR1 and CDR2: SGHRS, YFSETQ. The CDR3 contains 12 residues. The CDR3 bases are TGCGCCAGCAATCGGGCCCAAGAGACCCAGTACTTC. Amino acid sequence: CASNRAQETQYF.